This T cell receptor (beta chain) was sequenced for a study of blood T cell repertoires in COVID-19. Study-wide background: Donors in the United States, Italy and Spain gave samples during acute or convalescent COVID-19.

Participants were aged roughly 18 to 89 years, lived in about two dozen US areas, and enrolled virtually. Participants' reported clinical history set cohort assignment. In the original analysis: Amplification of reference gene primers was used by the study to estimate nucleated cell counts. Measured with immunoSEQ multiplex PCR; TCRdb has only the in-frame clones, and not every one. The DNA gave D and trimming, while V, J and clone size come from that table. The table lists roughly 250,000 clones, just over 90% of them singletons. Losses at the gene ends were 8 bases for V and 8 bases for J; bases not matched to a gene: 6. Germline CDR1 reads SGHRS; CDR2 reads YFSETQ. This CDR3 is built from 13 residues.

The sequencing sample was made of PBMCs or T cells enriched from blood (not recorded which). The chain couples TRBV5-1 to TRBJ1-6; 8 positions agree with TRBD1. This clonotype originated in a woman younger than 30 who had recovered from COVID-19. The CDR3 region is CARMDREDSPLHF. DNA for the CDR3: TGCGCCAGGATGGACAGGGAGGATTCACCCCTCCACTTT.